A single sample is the source of the 24 T cell receptor beta chains below, sequenced in a study of blood T cell repertoires in COVID-19. Assay used: immunoSEQ multiplex PCR; TCRdb lists only in-frame clones, some missing. The sample carries more than 95,000 clones, more than 75% recorded once. The specimen sequenced was peripheral blood. The receptors derive from a man between 60 and 75 years old with acute or convalescent COVID-19.

The chain combines TRBV21-1 with TRBJ2-1; the tabulated D call, TRBD2, remains unverified against the DNA. TRBV21-1 is annotated as a pseudogene. This CDR3 has 20 residues. The CDR3 DNA sequence: TGTGCCAGCAGCAAAGGGGGGGCCGTACTAGCGGGGTTGACCTACAATGAGCAGTTCTTC. Residues: CASSKGGAVLAGLTYNEQFF.

The count of this clone is one. The chain couples TRBV29-1 to TRBJ2-5, with 8 bases lining up with TRBD1. This CDR3 spans 12 amino acids. CDR1 SQVTM and CDR2 ANQGSEA come from the germline V gene. V was clipped by 6 bases and J by 3 bases; unmatched bases: 3. The CDR3 coding sequence is TGCAGCGTGGTACAGGGGGAAGAGACCCAGTACTTC. It encodes CSVVQGEETQYF.

This chain connects TRBV5-1 to TRBJ2-1; TRBD2 aligns across 12 bases. V lost 6 bases, J lost 7 bases, and 5 bases stayed unmatched. The CDR3 length is 14 residues. Germline V gives CDR1 SGHRS, CDR2 YFSETQ. The CDR3 DNA reads TGCGCCAGCAAGACTAGCGGGAGCGGGAATGAGCAGTTCTTC. Its protein product is CASKTSGSGNEQFF.

The table lists this clone with a few counts. The J gene is TRBJ1-1, the V gene TRBV5-1; perhaps TRBD1 as D (5 bases). The germline V gene encodes CDR1 SGHRS and CDR2 YFSETQ. With 0 bases removed from V and 1 base from J, the gap between germline ends came to 10 bases. CDR3 length equals 15 residues. CDR3: CASSLVGAGNTEAFF. CDR3 nucleotides: TGCGCCAGCAGCTTGGTAGGGGCTGGGAACACTGAAGCTTTCTTT. Based on the CDR3 plus reference TRBV5-1 and TRBJ1-1, the full variable domain is KAGVTQTPRYLIKTRGQQVTLSCSPISGHRSVSWYQQTPGQGLQFLFEYFSETQRNKGNFPGRFSGRQFSNSRSEMNVSTLELGDSALYLCASSLVGAGNTEAFFGQGTRLTVV.

The V and J genes are TRBV28 and TRBJ2-1, with D unresolved. V gave up 2 bases and J gave up 7 bases, with 6 bases separating them. This CDR3 region has 12 residues. Germline lookup yields CDR1 MDHEN and CDR2 SYDVKM. The CDR3 nucleotides read TGTGCCAGCAGTTTAATAGAGAATGAGCAGTTCTTC. Translation gives CASSLIENEQFF.

The chain carries TRBV5-8 and TRBJ2-2; TRBD1 agrees at 11 bases. The CDR3 sequence is 16 residues long. V shed 5 bases, J shed 9 bases, and the junction held 12 bases outside the gene matches. Germline-derived CDR1 and CDR2 are SGHTS and YDEGEE. The CDR3: CASSMRTGGMRRELFF. The CDR3 DNA follows: TGTGCCAGCAGTATGCGGACAGGGGGCATGCGTCGGGAGCTGTTTTTT.

The chain recombines TRBV11-3 with TRBJ2-2; a possible D gene is TRBD2 (6 bases). The CDR3 runs 15 residues. Between the trimmed V and J ends, which lost 6 bases and 5 bases, there was a span of 16 bases. Germline CDR1 is SGHNT and CDR2 is YENEEA. CDR3 DNA sequence: TGTGCCAGCAGGCAAATTACGGGGGTGACCGGGGAGCTGTTTTTT. This translates into CASRQITGVTGELFF.

The chain couples TRBV15 to TRBJ1-1; D unclear. This CDR3 has 15 residues. Trimming took off 1 base at V and 0 bases at J, with 9 bases between the two ends. CDR1 and CDR2 (germline): LNHNV, YYDKDF (reference sequence). The CDR3 region has the DNA TGTGCCACCAGCAGAGGGAGGTTGATGAACACTGAAGCTTTCTTT. Its translation: CATSRGRLMNTEAFF.

The rearrangement links TRBV6-2 or TRBV6-3 to TRBJ2-7; D not resolved. Trimming removed 5 bases from V and 3 bases from J, with 8 bases in between. CDR1 is MNHEY and CDR2 is SVGEGT in the germline V gene. This CDR3 is built from 12 residues. The DNA for the CDR3 is TGTGCCAGCAGTATACGCGGCTACGAGCAGTACGTC. Translating gives CASSIRGYEQYV.

CDR3 coding DNA: TGCGCCAGCAGCAAGGGGGACGGCTTGAATTCACCCCTCCACTTT. Translated: CASSKGDGLNSPLHF. The J gene is TRBJ1-6, the V gene TRBV4-1, with TRBD1 as a possible D gene (6 bases). CDR3 length: 15 residues. Trimming stripped 5 bases from V and 7 bases from J, with 15 bases between. Germline-derived CDR1 and CDR2 are MGHRA and YSYEKL.

This clone was counted once. J is TRBJ1-1 and V is TRBV9; 10 bases map to TRBD1. V shed 3 bases and J 10 bases; nucleotides not matched to a gene: 12. CDR1 and CDR2 (germline): SGDLS, YYNGEE. The CDR3 length is 15 residues. The CDR3: CASSASGQGIERAFF. In nucleotides, the CDR3 is TGTGCCAGCAGCGCTTCGGGACAGGGGATTGAGAGAGCTTTCTTT.

The genes are TRBV5-1 and TRBJ2-1; TRBD2 matches 9 bases. After removal of 4 bases from V and 3 bases from J, the junction contained 11 bases not matched to a gene. The V gene's germline CDR1 is SGHRS and CDR2 YFSETQ. The CDR3 is made up of 17 amino acids. The CDR3 DNA sequence: TGCGCCAGCAGCGGAGGGATAGCGGGAGTTGTCTACAATGAGCAGTTCTTC. As protein: CASSGGIAGVVYNEQFF.

The J gene is TRBJ2-1, the V gene TRBV9; 9 bases are shared with TRBD1. Germline V CDR1 and CDR2: SGDLS, YYNGEE. The CDR3 runs 16 residues. V gave up 3 bases and J gave up 4 bases; unmatched junction bases: 8. The CDR3 sequence: CASSGWDREFYNEQFF. As DNA, the CDR3 is TGTGCCAGCAGCGGGTGGGACAGGGAGTTTTACAATGAGCAGTTCTTC. Full variable domain (rest looked up from reference TRBV9 and TRBJ2-1): DSGVTQTPKHLITATGQRVTLRCSPRSGDLSVYWYQQSLDQGLQFLIQYYNGEERAKGNILERFSAQQFPDLHSELNLSSLELGDSALYFCASSGWDREFYNEQFFGPGTRLTVL.

There are a few counts of this clone. The genes are TRBV2 and TRBJ2-7; 7 positions match TRBD2. The germline gives CDR1 SNHLY, CDR2 FYNNEI. The trim removed 5 bases at V and 7 bases at J, leaving 11 bases unmatched. This CDR3 spans 14 amino acids. The CDR3 sequence: CASSLERRESEQYV. Written as DNA, the CDR3 is TGTGCCAGCAGTCTAGAGAGGCGGGAGAGTGAGCAGTACGTC.

CDR3 DNA: TGTGCCAGCAGCGCCCGGGGGTCCCGGGAGGAAAAACTGTTTTTT. Translated: CASSARGSREEKLFF. This chain joins TRBV3-1 (or the pseudogene TRBV3-2) and TRBJ1-4; tentative D call: TRBD1 (5 bases). CDR1 is LGHDT, CDR2 YNNKEL, per germline (reference sequence). CDR3 length: 15 residues. The V and J ends lost 5 bases and 8 bases respectively, with 18 bases between them.

The chain employs TRBV9 and TRBJ1-2, with 7 bases aligning to TRBD1. The CDR3 totals 13 residues. Germline trimming cut 0 bases from V and 13 bases from J; bases unmatched to any gene: 9. Germline CDR1 reads SGDLS; CDR2 reads YYNGEE. Written as DNA, the CDR3 is TGTGCCAGCAGCGTAGAGGGGTCGGGGACAGTCACCTTC. This codes for CASSVEGSGTVTF.

The chain links TRBV18 to TRBJ1-1, with TRBD1 matching 7 bases. CDR3 length equals 18 residues. The germline V gene has CDR1 KGHSH and CDR2 LQKENI. The J segment lost 3 bases and the V segment lost 6 bases, leaving 19 bases of the junction unmatched. The CDR3 spells CASSPSEGAAPGDTEAFF. The CDR3 DNA reads as TGTGCCAGCTCCCCTTCGGAGGGGGCCGCTCCGGGCGACACTGAAGCTTTCTTT.

The rearrangement links TRBV28 to TRBJ2-7; 7 bases agree with TRBD1. The CDR3 is made up of 15 amino acids. V was clipped by 7 bases and J by 0 bases; unmatched bases: 9. The germline V gene encodes CDR1 MDHEN and CDR2 SYDVKM. The CDR3 DNA is TGTGCCAGCACCCCGGGGACAGTCGGCTCCTACGAGCAGTACTTC. Encoded protein: CASTPGTVGSYEQYF.

V usage is TRBV6-5 and J usage is TRBJ1-3, with 7 bases matching TRBD1. CDR3 length: 15 amino acids. Looked up from germline, CDR1 is MNHEY and CDR2 is SVGAGI. The V and J ends lost 5 bases and 2 bases, in that order; junction bases with no gene match: 6. The CDR3 DNA reads TGTGCCAGCAGTCGGACCGGGACAGCTGGAAACACCATATATTTT. This translates into CASSRTGTAGNTIYF.

The chain links TRBV7-8 to TRBJ2-1, with a possible D match to TRBD2 (5 bases). Looked up from germline, CDR1 is SGHVS and CDR2 is FQNEAQ. V lost 5 bases to trimming and J lost 4 bases, with 21 bases between them. The length of the CDR3 is 17 residues. CDR3 amino acids: CASSPIRRPAEYNEQFF. In nucleotides, the CDR3 is TGTGCCAGCAGCCCCATAAGGAGGCCAGCAGAGTACAATGAGCAGTTCTTC.

V usage is TRBV29-1 and J usage is TRBJ1-4; 8 nucleotides line up with TRBD1. This CDR3 is 14 amino acids long. With 3 bases clipped from V and 6 bases from J, the junction kept 6 bases outside the gene matches. CDR1 is SQVTM and CDR2 is ANQGSEA in the germline V gene. Written as DNA, the CDR3 is TGCAGCGTTGACGAACAGGGGGGATATGAAAAACTGTTTTTT. This sequence encodes CSVDEQGGYEKLFF.

The chain carries TRBV24-1 and TRBJ1-6, with D perhaps TRBD1 (6 bases). The V gene lost 4 bases and the J gene lost 8 bases, with 17 bases spanning the gap. The V gene's germline CDR1 is KGHDR and CDR2 SFDVKD. This CDR3 region has 16 residues. The CDR3 is CATSDRYRVRDSPLHF. CDR3 in DNA: TGTGCCACCAGTGACCGATACAGGGTACGGGATTCACCCCTCCACTTT.

The chain uses TRBV6-5 and TRBJ1-2; TRBD1 matches 7 bases. The CDR3 covers 14 residues. V lost 8 bases, J lost 3 bases, and 9 bases stayed unmatched. CDR1 MNHEY and CDR2 SVGAGI come from the germline V gene. The CDR3 region is CASSRTGYHYGYTF. For the CDR3, the DNA is TGTGCCAGCTCTAGGACAGGATATCACTATGGCTACACCTTC.

This clone was detected only a few times. The chain combines TRBV19 with TRBJ1-5; the match to TRBD1 covers 7 bases. The CDR3 sequence is 15 residues long. Germline V gene data show CDR1 as LNHDA and CDR2 as SQIVND (reference sequence). Trimming cost V 6 bases and J 7 bases; bases outside gene matches: 12. As DNA, the CDR3 is TGTGCCAGTAGAACCCCGACAGGGCCAGGCCAGCCCCAGCATTTT. As protein: CASRTPTGPGQPQHF. The full variable domain, rest sourced from reference TRBV19 and TRBJ1-5, is DGGITQSPKYLFRKEGQNVTLSCEQNLNHDAMYWYRQDPGQGLRLIYYSQIVNDFQKGDIAEGYSVSREKKESFPLTVTSAQKNPTAFYLCASRTPTGPGQPQHFGDGTRLSIL.